This TCR beta chain was sequenced for a study of cytomegalovirus exposure and HLA in healthy donors. The germline V gene encodes CDR1 SGHNT and CDR2 YYREEE (reference sequence). This CDR3 spans 15 amino acids. V was pared by 2 bases and J by 4 bases, with 4 bases of the junction left unmatched. Healthy donors of bone marrow made up the group. With 60 Vbeta and 13 Jbeta primers, the PCR was carried out. Method: immunoSEQ multiplex PCR; TCRdb's copy keeps in-frame clones and lacks some. Among approximately 170,000 clones listed, roughly 80% were seen once. The sequenced sample consisted of PBMCs. This sequence was found in a human donor in good health. The genes are TRBV5-4 and TRBJ2-1, with TRBD2 matching 9 bases. CDR3 sequence reads: CASSFLAGTYNEQFF. The CDR3 DNA sequence: TGTGCCAGCAGCTTCCTAGCGGGGACGTACAATGAGCAGTTCTTC.